These 30 T cell receptor beta chains came from one sample sequenced in a study of blood T cell repertoires in COVID-19. Assay: immunoSEQ multiplex PCR; the TCRdb copy retains only in-frame clones and omits some. The sample contains some 170,000 clones, 87% of which appear only once. Specimen: PBMCs or T cells enriched from blood (not recorded which). The receptor set was obtained from a human donor with acute COVID-19. The donor label of this sample is uncertain.

The chain couples TRBV7-3 to TRBJ2-2, with 9 bases lining up with TRBD2. The germline V gene encodes CDR1 SGHTA and CDR2 FQGTGA. V was clipped by 1 base and J by 5 bases; unmatched bases: 17. This CDR3 spans 20 amino acids. CDR3 sequence: CASSLKAGGPIFLGTGELFF. The DNA for the CDR3 is TGTGCCAGCAGCTTAAAAGCGGGGGGACCGATATTTTTGGGGACCGGGGAGCTGTTTTTT.

V gene TRBV7-2 combines with J gene TRBJ1-4; tentative D call: TRBD1 (5 bases). V was trimmed by 2 bases and J by 8 bases, leaving 12 bases between them. The germline gives CDR1 SGHTA, CDR2 FQGNSA. CDR3 length: 14 amino acids. This chain's CDR3 is CASSLQGGREKLFF. CDR3 coding DNA: TGTGCCAGCAGCTTACAGGGCGGGAGAGAAAAACTGTTTTTT.

The chain employs TRBV14 and TRBJ2-7; 8 positions agree with TRBD2. Germline CDR1 is SGHDN and CDR2 is FVKESK. V lost 2 bases, J lost 3 bases, and 6 bases stayed unmatched. This CDR3 has 15 residues. CDR3 protein: CASSQRGGTNYEQYF. CDR3 nucleotide sequence: TGTGCCAGCAGCCAACGCGGGGGGACAAACTACGAGCAGTACTTC.

The rearrangement links TRBV6-5 to TRBJ1-6, with 10 bases identical to TRBD1. The V and J ends lost 6 bases and 6 bases, in that order; junction bases with no gene match: 5. The CDR3 covers 15 residues. Germline V CDR1 and CDR2: MNHEY, SVGAGI. CDR3 sequence reads: CASRPDRGINSPLHF. The CDR3, as DNA: TGTGCCAGCAGGCCGGACAGGGGGATTAATTCACCCCTCCACTTT.

The chain is built from TRBV4-1 and TRBJ2-7; TRBD1 matches 9 bases. The CDR3 is 15 amino acids. In germline, CDR1 is MGHRA, CDR2 YSYEKL. The trim removed 3 bases at V and 3 bases at J, leaving 6 bases unmatched. As DNA, the CDR3 is TGCGCCAGCAGCCAGGACAGGGGAGACCTCTACGAGCAGTACTTC. Protein: CASSQDRGDLYEQYF.

The rearrangement joins TRBV9 to TRBJ2-7; TRBD1 matches 8 bases. Germline V gives CDR1 SGDLS, CDR2 YYNGEE. CDR3 length: 14 amino acids. Losses at the gene ends were 3 bases for V and 2 bases for J; bases not matched to a gene: 4. CDR3 in DNA: TGTGCCAGCAGCGCAGGACAGGGACCCTACGAGCAGTACTTC. Amino acids: CASSAGQGPYEQYF.

On this clone itself: In the same sample, other DNA sequences code for this CDR3. V gene TRBV12-5 combines with J gene TRBJ1-2, with 8 bases aligning to TRBD1. CDR1 is LGHNT and CDR2 is FRNRAP in the germline V gene. The CDR3 has 14 amino acids. V was clipped by 10 bases and J by 1 base; unmatched bases: 8. This chain's CDR3 is CATRGQDVNYGYTF. CDR3 coding DNA: TGTGCTACCCGGGGACAGGATGTTAACTATGGCTACACCTTC.

The gene calls are TRBV7-8 and TRBJ2-1; tentative D call: TRBD2 (6 bases). Trimming took 6 bases from V and 9 from J, leaving 24 bases between them. This CDR3 has 16 residues. Germline V CDR1 and CDR2: SGHVS, FQNEAQ. In DNA form, the CDR3 reads TGTGCCAGCAGGCGGGGCCGGGACTCCCGACCTCCTGAGCAGTTCTTC. Amino acid sequence: CASRRGRDSRPPEQFF.

This clone occurred a few times. CDR3 residues: CASSQSRWTGNDEQYF. CDR3 in DNA: TGTGCCAGCAGCCAATCCCGATGGACAGGGAACGACGAGCAGTACTTC. The chain combines TRBV3-1 (or the pseudogene TRBV3-2) with TRBJ2-7; 8 bases align to TRBD1. The CDR3 is 16 amino acids. Germline CDR1 and CDR2: LGHDT and YNNKEL (reference sequence). After removal of 2 bases from V and 5 bases from J, the junction contained 11 bases not matched to a gene.

The gene calls are TRBV27 and TRBJ1-2, with a tentative D call TRBD1 (5 bases). Trimming cost V 6 bases and J 1 base, with 15 bases left between them. The germline gives CDR1 MNHEY, CDR2 SMNVEV (reference sequence). This CDR3 region has 15 residues. CDR3 DNA sequence: TGTGCCAGCAGACCGCGCCTGACAGTTAACTATGGCTACACCTTC. This codes for CASRPRLTVNYGYTF.

This clone is a singleton in its sample. CDR3 in DNA: TGCGCCAGCAGCTTGGCGGGGGGATTGTACGAGCAGTACTTC. This sequence encodes CASSLAGGLYEQYF. The gene calls are TRBV5-1 and TRBJ2-7, with 7 positions matching TRBD2. The CDR3 is made up of 14 amino acids. The V gene end was trimmed by 0 bases and the J gene end by 4 bases; junction bases not matched to a gene: 4. CDR1 is SGHRS, CDR2 YFSETQ, per germline.

The chain employs TRBV5-6 and TRBJ2-3; 7 positions agree with TRBD2. Germline assignment: CDR1 SGHDT and CDR2 YYEEEE. Losses at the gene ends were 0 bases for V and 0 bases for J; bases not matched to a gene: 4. CDR3 length: 16 amino acids. This CDR3 is CASSLALRGSTDTQYF. CDR3 in DNA: TGTGCCAGCAGCTTGGCCCTGCGGGGGAGCACAGATACGCAGTATTTT.

This chain joins TRBV18 and TRBJ1-6; 7 nucleotides align to TRBD1. CDR3 length: 16 amino acids. Germline values: CDR1 KGHSH, CDR2 LQKENI. V dropped 1 base and J dropped 7; count of bases not matched to a gene: 7. The CDR3 DNA is TGTGCCAGCTCACCACTTCCGACAGGGTGGAATTCACCCCTCCACTTT. Translation gives CASSPLPTGWNSPLHF.

The chain joins TRBV19 to TRBJ1-6; perhaps TRBD1 as D (5 bases). Germline CDR1 reads LNHDA; CDR2 reads SQIVND (reference sequence). The CDR3 extends over 16 amino acids. V lost 3 bases, J lost 0 bases, and 9 bases lay in between. CDR3 coding DNA: TGTGCCAGTAGTATCGGACATACCTCCTATAATTCACCCCTCCACTTT. Residues: CASSIGHTSYNSPLHF.

The chain joins TRBV10-3 to TRBJ1-1; 11 bases align to TRBD1. With V trimmed by 0 bases and J by 5 bases, 5 bases remained unmatched. The germline CDR1 and CDR2 sequences are ENHRY and SYGVKD. The CDR3 totals 16 residues. This CDR3 is CAISESGQGASTEAFF. CDR3 nucleotide sequence: TGTGCCATCAGTGAGTCCGGACAGGGGGCATCGACTGAAGCTTTCTTT.

CDR3 bases: TGTGCCAGCTCACCAAATCGGGGGGGGTCAAGCGACGAGCAGTACTTC. It encodes CASSPNRGGSSDEQYF. This chain links TRBV18 with TRBJ2-7; 8 bases match TRBD2. The J segment lost 5 bases and the V segment lost 2 bases, leaving 11 bases of the junction unmatched. The CDR3 totals 16 residues. Germline CDR1 KGHSH, CDR2 LQKENI.

The chain recombines TRBV5-1 with TRBJ2-7, with 7 bases matching TRBD2. Germline V lookup: CDR1 SGHRS, CDR2 YFSETQ. V lost 0 bases to trimming and J lost 3 bases; unmatched junction nucleotides: 3. The CDR3 consists of 14 residues. For the CDR3, the DNA is TGCGCCAGCAGCTTGGGTAGGGAGGGCTACGAGCAGTACTTC. Its protein is CASSLGREGYEQYF.

V usage is TRBV24-1 and J usage is TRBJ1-2, with TRBD1 matching 7 bases. V shed 4 bases, J shed 1 base, and the junction held 5 bases outside the gene matches. Germline-derived CDR1 and CDR2 are KGHDR and SFDVKD. The CDR3 covers 15 residues. CDR3 DNA sequence: TGTGCCACCAGTGACACGGGACAGAATAACTATGGCTACACCTTC. As protein: CATSDTGQNNYGYTF.

The genes are TRBV4-3 and TRBJ1-2; the match to TRBD1 covers 7 bases. CDR3 length: 16 residues. Germline loops: CDR1 LGHNA, CDR2 YSLEER. The V and J ends lost 0 bases and 2 bases, in that order; junction bases with no gene match: 6. The DNA for the CDR3 is TGCGCCAGCAGCCAAGATGTCGGGGACAGCAACTATGGCTACACCTTC. This codes for CASSQDVGDSNYGYTF.

The rearrangement joins TRBV25-1 to TRBJ1-1; D is possibly TRBD1 (5 bases). Germline CDR1 and CDR2: MGHDK and SYGVNS. The CDR3 covers 13 residues. V was pared by 5 bases and J by 1 base, with 8 bases between. This chain's CDR3 is CASSPTGNTEAFF. The DNA for the CDR3 is TGTGCCAGCAGTCCCACAGGGAACACTGAAGCTTTCTTT.

The CDR3 protein is CASSSRQGNSPLHF. CDR3 DNA: TGTGCCAGCAGCTCCCGACAGGGTAATTCACCCCTCCACTTT. The chain links TRBV3-1 (or the pseudogene TRBV3-2) to TRBJ1-6; 7 bases agree with TRBD1. This CDR3 spans 14 amino acids. V lost 5 bases to trimming and J lost 6 bases; unmatched junction nucleotides: 4. Germline CDR1 is LGHDT and CDR2 is YNNKEL (reference sequence).

The chain carries TRBV18 and TRBJ2-5, with a tentative D call TRBD1 (5 bases). The CDR3 is made up of 14 amino acids. Trimming cost V 3 bases and J 2 bases, with 10 bases left between them. CDR1 is KGHSH, CDR2 LQKENI, per germline. The CDR3 here is CASSPPTAQETQYF. CDR3 sequence (DNA): TGTGCCAGCTCACCTCCGACAGCGCAAGAGACCCAGTACTTC.

This sequence joins TRBV7-2 and TRBJ1-1, with TRBD1 identical over 9 bases. In germline, CDR1 is SGHTA, CDR2 FQGNSA. V dropped 4 bases and J dropped 4; count of bases not matched to a gene: 7. The CDR3 covers 15 residues. CDR3: CASSSAGQGTTEAFF. Written as DNA, the CDR3 is TGTGCCAGCAGCTCGGCGGGACAGGGAACCACTGAAGCTTTCTTT. The full variable domain, in which reference TRBV7-2 and TRBJ1-1 provide the parts outside the CDR3, is GAGVSQSPSNKVTEKGKDVELRCDPISGHTALYWYRQSLGQGLEFLIYFQGNSAPDKSGLPSDRFSAERTGGSVSTLTIQRTQQEDSAVYLCASSSAGQGTTEAFFGQGTRLTVV.

This chain connects TRBV19 to TRBJ1-5; D gene ambiguous. V lost 4 bases and J 0 bases, leaving 10 bases between the germline ends. The germline gives CDR1 LNHDA, CDR2 SQIVND (reference sequence). The CDR3 is made up of 15 amino acids. CDR3 loop: CASSTAGNSNQPQHF. The DNA for the CDR3 is TGTGCCAGTAGTACGGCGGGGAATAGCAATCAGCCCCAGCATTTT.

The J gene is TRBJ1-6, the V gene TRBV6-5; 7 bases align to TRBD1. The germline V gene encodes CDR1 MNHEY and CDR2 SVGAGI. The CDR3 is made up of 15 amino acids. Germline trimming cut 6 bases from V and 0 bases from J; bases unmatched to any gene: 2. CDR3 loop: CASRAGGSYNSPLHF. For the CDR3, the DNA is TGTGCCAGCAGGGCAGGGGGCTCCTATAATTCACCCCTCCACTTT.

The rearrangement joins TRBV2 to TRBJ1-2, with TRBD1 as a possible D gene (6 bases). From germline, CDR1 is SNHLY and CDR2 FYNNEI. The CDR3 has 15 amino acids. Trimming removed 4 bases at V and 8 bases at J, with 20 bases between. Here the CDR3 reads CASSALQGLQSGYTF. CDR3 nucleotide sequence: TGTGCCAGCAGTGCATTACAGGGTCTTCAGTCGGGCTACACCTTC.

The genes are TRBV4-1 and TRBJ2-5; perhaps TRBD2 as D (7 bases). This CDR3 is 15 amino acids long. Trimming took 2 bases from V and 5 from J, leaving 15 bases between them. CDR1 and CDR2 from the germline V gene are MGHRA and YSYEKL. CDR3 in amino acids: CASSQIGGLLETQYF. CDR3 DNA sequence: TGCGCCAGCAGCCAAATCGGGGGGCTATTGGAGACCCAGTACTTC.

The J gene is TRBJ1-3, the V gene TRBV10-3; D is uncertain. Germline CDR1 ENHRY, CDR2 SYGVKD. With 4 bases removed from V and 0 bases from J, the gap between germline ends came to 10 bases. The CDR3 is 15 amino acids. CDR3 sequence reads: CAISALAISGNTIYF. In DNA form, the CDR3 reads TGTGCCATCAGTGCTTTGGCCATCTCTGGAAACACCATATATTTT.

The chain links TRBV12-3 or TRBV12-4 to TRBJ1-5, with TRBD1 matching 7 bases. The CDR3 is 12 residues long. With 11 bases clipped from V and 4 bases from J, the junction kept 5 bases outside the gene matches. The CDR3 sequence: CASRTGNQPQHF. The CDR3 DNA sequence: TGTGCCTCTCGGACAGGTAATCAGCCCCAGCATTTT.

The rearrangement links TRBV7-3 to TRBJ2-3, with 8 bases that match TRBD2. The CDR3 runs to 14 residues. V lost 5 bases, J lost 4 bases, and 5 bases stayed unmatched. CDR1 SGHTA and CDR2 FQGTGA come from the germline V gene. As DNA, the CDR3 is TGTGCCAGCAGCCCAGCGGGGGAGGCAGATACGCAGTATTTT. As protein: CASSPAGEADTQYF.